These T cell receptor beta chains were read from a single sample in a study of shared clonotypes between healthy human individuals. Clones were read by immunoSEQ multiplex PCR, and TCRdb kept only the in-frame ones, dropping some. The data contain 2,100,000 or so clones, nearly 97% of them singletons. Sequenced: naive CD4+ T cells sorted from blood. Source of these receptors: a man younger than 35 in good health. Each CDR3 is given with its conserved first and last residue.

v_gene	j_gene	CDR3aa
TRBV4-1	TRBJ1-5	CASSQDVPTGGSNQPQHF
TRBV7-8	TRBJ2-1	CASSYDGTGPLKEQFF
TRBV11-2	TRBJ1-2	CASSLRGTEVGGYTF
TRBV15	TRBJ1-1	CATSGQATEAFF
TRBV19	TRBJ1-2	CASSDRGGYGYTF
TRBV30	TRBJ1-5	CAWRLQGGNQPQHF
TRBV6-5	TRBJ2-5	CASSFGGGETQYF
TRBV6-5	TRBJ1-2	CASRTGPNYGYTF
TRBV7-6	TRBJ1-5	CASSFGDGNQPQHF
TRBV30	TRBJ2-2	CAWERQFPNTGELFF
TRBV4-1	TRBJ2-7	CASSQEPGFEQYF
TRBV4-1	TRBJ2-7	CASSQEPTTSSSYEQYF
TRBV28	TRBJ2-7	CASSLGRFEQYF
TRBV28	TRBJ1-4	CASSPADRGGEKLFF
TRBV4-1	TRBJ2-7	CASSQDADTSYEQYF
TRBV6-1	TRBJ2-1	CASSLLQGDLQEQFF
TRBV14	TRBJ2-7	CASSHEKSVRGRHEQYF
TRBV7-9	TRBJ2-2	CASSLVPATNTGELFF
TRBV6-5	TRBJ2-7	CASSYRPGYEQYF
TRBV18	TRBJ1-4	CASSPRVSIQTTNEKLFF
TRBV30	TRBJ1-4	CAWSIAFRGDEKLFF
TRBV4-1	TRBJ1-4	CASRGTGAANEKLFF
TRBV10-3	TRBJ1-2	CAISEPGVRDGYTF
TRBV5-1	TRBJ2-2	CASSAYRVGDPGELFF
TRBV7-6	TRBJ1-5	CASSSDYNQPQHF
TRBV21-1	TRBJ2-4	CASITETWGAISDIQYF
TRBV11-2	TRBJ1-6	CASSLWTGNSPLHF
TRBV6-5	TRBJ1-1	CASGEGVEAFF
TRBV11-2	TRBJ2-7	CASSRGLPASLSYEQYF
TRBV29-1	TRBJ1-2	CSVEDRTGYTF
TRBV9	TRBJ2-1	CASSGAPQNYYNEQFF
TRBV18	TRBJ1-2	CASSRQGGGYTF
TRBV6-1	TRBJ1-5	CASRGDRTNQPQHF
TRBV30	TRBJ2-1	CAWSAGTGYNEQFF
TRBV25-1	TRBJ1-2	CASSEYTYGYTF
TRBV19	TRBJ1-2	CASSEDRMGYGYTF
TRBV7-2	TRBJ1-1	CASSPPGGYTEAFF
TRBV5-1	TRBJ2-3	CASSSNGHLTGTDTQYF
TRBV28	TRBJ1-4	CASSRFTGVYEKLFF
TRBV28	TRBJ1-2	CASSLGRAYGYTF
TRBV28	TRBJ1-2	CASSLLGVGYTF
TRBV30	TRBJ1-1	CAWRKAVNTEAFF
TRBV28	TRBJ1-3	CASSLRGVENTIYF
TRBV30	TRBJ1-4	CAWRPGQGKLRDEKLFF